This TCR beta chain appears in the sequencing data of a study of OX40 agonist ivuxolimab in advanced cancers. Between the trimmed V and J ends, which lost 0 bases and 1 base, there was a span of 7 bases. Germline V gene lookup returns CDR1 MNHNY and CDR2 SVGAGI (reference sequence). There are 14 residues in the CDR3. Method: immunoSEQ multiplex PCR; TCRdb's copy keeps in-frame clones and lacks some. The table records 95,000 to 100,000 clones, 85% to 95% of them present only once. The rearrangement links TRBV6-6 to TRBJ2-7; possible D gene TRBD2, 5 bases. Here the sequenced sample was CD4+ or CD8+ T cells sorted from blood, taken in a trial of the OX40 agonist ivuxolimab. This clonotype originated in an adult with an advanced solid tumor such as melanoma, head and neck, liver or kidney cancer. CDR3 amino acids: CASSYSGNSYEQYF. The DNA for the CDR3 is TGTGCCAGCAGTTACTCCGGGAATTCCTACGAGCAGTACTTC.